The rows below give T cell receptor beta chains drawn from one sample of a study of radiation and T cells in renal cell carcinoma. TCRdb's copy holds only in-frame clones and misses some; the assay was immunoSEQ multiplex PCR. This table has approximately 14,000 clones, 55% to 70% appearing once. The sample in question was tumor tissue, obtained from a patient whose treatment was nephrectomy without radiotherapy. These receptors came from a man between 50 and 59 years old with renal cell carcinoma. The CDR3 runs from the conserved cysteine through the conserved F or W. The D gene is left open where the match is weak. Clone sizes are given selectively: once, few, many, or a class where the clone is expanded.

TRBJ2-2 | medium-sized | TRBV27 | TRBD1 | CATTTGVAGELFF | TGTGCCACCACGACAGGGGTAGCCGGGGAGCTGTTTTTT
TRBJ2-1 | once | TRBV5-6 | TRBD1 | CASSLATGVTYNEQFF | TGTGCCAGCAGCTTGGCGACAGGGGTCACCTACAATGAGCAGTTCTTC
TRBJ2-3 | NA | TRBV10-1 | TRBD2 | CASSESFAGGTDTQYF | TGCGCCAGCAGTGAGTCGTTCGCGGGGGGAACAGATACGCAGTATTTT
TRBJ2-1 | NA | TRBV30 | TRBD1 | CAWNQAGGYNEQFF | TGTGCCTGGAACCAGGCAGGGGGTTACAATGAGCAGTTCTTC
TRBJ1-1 | few | TRBV19 | NA | CASSLPGRNTEAFF | TGTGCCAGTAGTCTACCCGGGCGGAACACTGAAGCTTTCTTT
TRBJ2-5 | NA | TRBV5-1 | NA | CASSSQETQYF | TGCGCCAGCAGCTCCCAAGAGACCCAGTACTTC
TRBJ1-5 | NA | TRBV15 | NA | CATSRGQGSGPQHF | TGTGCCACCAGCAGGGGACAAGGGTCCGGGCCCCAGCATTTT
TRBJ1-4 | NA | TRBV5-4 | TRBD1 | CASSFPGQANEKLFF | TGTGCCAGCAGCTTTCCGGGACAGGCTAATGAAAAACTGTTTTTT
TRBJ2-7 | few | TRBV5-1 | NA | CASSFARTGSSYEQYF | TGCGCCAGCAGCTTCGCACGTACAGGGAGCTCCTACGAGCAGTACTTC
TRBJ1-4 | NA | TRBV15 | NA | CATSRDLQGHEKLFF | TGTGCCACCAGCAGAGATTTGCAGGGCCATGAAAAACTGTTTTTT
TRBJ2-7 | NA | TRBV2 | NA | CASSTRTEFPARF | TGTGCCAGCAGTACCCGGACCGAGTTCCCGGCCCGCTTC
TRBJ2-6 | few | TRBV4-2 | NA | CASSQGNRVSGANVLTF | TGTGCCAGCAGCCAAGGTAACAGGGTCTCTGGGGCCAACGTCCTGACTTTC
TRBJ1-1 | NA | TRBV7-2 | NA | CASSSLMNTEAFF | TGTGCCAGCAGCTCGCTCATGAACACTGAAGCTTTCTTT
TRBJ1-6 | NA | TRBV19 | TRBD1 | CASSTTGDNSPLHF | TGTGCCAGTAGTACGACAGGGGATAATTCACCCCTCCACTTT
TRBJ1-5 | NA | TRBV28 | TRBD1 | CASSSRDRGGQPQHF | TGTGCCAGCAGTTCCCGGGACAGGGGAGGGCAGCCCCAGCATTTT
TRBJ2-1 | few | TRBV19 | NA | CASKTDNNIAEQFF | TGTGCCAGTAAGACAGATAACAATATCGCTGAGCAGTTCTTC
TRBJ2-6 | NA | TRBV7-2 | NA | CASSTRGTSGANVLTF | TGTGCCAGCAGCACCAGAGGGACCTCTGGGGCCAACGTCCTGACTTTC
TRBJ1-2 | NA | TRBV18 | NA | CASSGEPWDGYTF | TGTGCCAGCTCAGGGGAACCTTGGGATGGCTACACCTTC
TRBJ2-7 | NA | TRBV19 | NA | CASSIESAYEQYF | TGTGCCAGTAGTATAGAGTCGGCCTACGAGCAGTACTTC
TRBJ2-2 | NA | TRBV5-1 | TRBD1 | CASSSQGVNTGELFF | TGCGCCAGCAGTTCCCAGGGGGTGAACACCGGGGAGCTGTTTTTT
TRBJ1-2 | few | TRBV27 | TRBD1 | CASSLRQGVYGYTF | TGTGCCAGCAGTTTAAGACAGGGGGTCTATGGCTACACCTTC
TRBJ1-3 | NA | TRBV30 | NA | CAWSVRSSGNTIYF | TGTGCCTGGAGTGTAAGGAGCTCTGGAAACACCATATATTTT
TRBJ1-5 | few | TRBV11-3 | NA | CASSLGKSQPQHF | TGTGCCAGCAGCTTAGGGAAAAGTCAGCCCCAGCATTTT
TRBJ1-2 | once | TRBV5-5 | NA | CASSETGGQREKNYGYTF | TGTGCCAGCAGCGAGACCGGGGGGCAGAGAGAAAAGAACTATGGCTACACCTTC
TRBJ1-2 | NA | TRBV4-1 | NA | CASSQDRLNYGYTF | TGCGCCAGCAGCCAAGATCGCCTGAACTATGGCTACACCTTC
TRBJ1-4 | few | TRBV5-8 | TRBD1 | CASSFPGQANEKLFF | TGTGCCAGCAGCTTTCCGGGACAGGCTAATGAAAAACTGTTTTTT
TRBJ2-4 | NA | TRBV18 | NA | CASSPGKGDIQYF | TGTGCCAGCTCACCAGGGAAGGGGGACATTCAGTACTTC
TRBJ2-3 | NA | TRBV2 | NA | CASWRPQGLDTQYF | TGTGCCAGCTGGCGCCCGCAGGGTTTGGATACGCAGTATTTT
TRBJ1-1 | NA | TRBV18 | NA | CASSPPYPTEAFF | TGTGCCAGCTCACCACCCTACCCCACTGAAGCTTTCTTT
TRBJ2-7 | NA | TRBV10-2 | NA | CASSESPPRIYEQYF | TGCGCCAGCAGTGAGTCACCCCCTCGGATCTACGAGCAGTACTTC
TRBJ2-3 | NA | TRBV2 | TRBD2 | CASSGGYSTDTQYF | TGTGCCAGCAGCGGGGGGTACAGCACAGATACGCAGTATTTT
TRBJ2-3 | NA | TRBV5-8 | NA | CASRPSGGTDTQYF | TGTGCCAGCAGACCTTCAGGAGGCACAGATACGCAGTATTTT
TRBJ1-1 | few | TRBV2 | TRBD1 | CASRPGQGLTEAFF | TGTGCCAGCAGACCGGGACAGGGACTCACTGAAGCTTTCTTT
TRBJ2-6 | NA | TRBV7-2 | TRBD1 | CASSTTGGAGANVLTF | TGTGCCAGCAGCACCACAGGGGGCGCTGGGGCCAACGTCCTGACTTTC
TRBJ1-1 | NA | TRBV30 | NA | CAWSVRQLRTEAFF | TGTGCCTGGAGTGTACGACAGTTGAGGACTGAAGCTTTCTTT
TRBJ2-7 | medium-sized | TRBV6-5 | TRBD1 | CASRAGTGSYEQYF | TGTGCCAGCAGAGCGGGGACAGGGAGCTACGAGCAGTACTTC
TRBJ2-4 | NA | TRBV30 | TRBD2 | CAWSPGLARAKNIQYF | TGTGCCTGGAGCCCAGGACTAGCGCGAGCCAAAAACATTCAGTACTTC
TRBJ1-1 | once | TRBV30 | NA | CAWSLDPTEAFF | TGTGCCTGGAGTTTAGATCCCACTGAAGCTTTCTTT
TRBJ1-2 | medium-sized | TRBV4-1 | TRBD1 | CASSPWTGGGYGYTF | TGCGCCAGCAGCCCCTGGACAGGCGGGGGCTATGGCTACACCTTC
TRBJ2-2 | NA | TRBV9 | NA | CASSVEARGGTGELFF | TGTGCCAGCAGCGTAGAAGCCCGGGGAGGAACCGGGGAGCTGTTTTTT
TRBJ1-2 | NA | TRBV2 | TRBD1 | CATSGQGVTYGYTF | TGTGCCACCTCTGGACAGGGTGTAACCTATGGCTACACCTTC
TRBJ1-6 | NA | TRBV5-1 | NA | CASSLASGGSDSPLHF | TGCGCCAGCAGCTTGGCGTCGGGGGGTTCGGATTCACCCCTCCACTTT
TRBJ1-6 | NA | TRBV6-6 | TRBD1 | CATGGTGYNSPLHF | TGTGCCACCGGGGGGACAGGGTATAATTCACCCCTCCACTTT
TRBJ2-3 | NA | TRBV5-5 | TRBD2 | CASSLLGGASTDTQYF | TGTGCCAGCAGCTTACTCGGGGGGGCCAGCACAGATACGCAGTATTTT
TRBJ2-2 | medium-sized | TRBV7-7 | NA | CASSKGFTNTGELFF | TGTGCCAGCAGCAAGGGGTTCACGAACACCGGGGAGCTGTTTTTT
TRBJ2-7 | NA | TRBV6-5 | TRBD1 | CASSSGTGIYEQYF | TGTGCCAGCAGTTCCGGGACAGGGATCTACGAGCAGTACTTC
TRBJ1-1 | few | TRBV18 | NA | CASSPPSVANTEAFF | TGTGCCAGCTCACCCCCCTCTGTGGCGAACACTGAAGCTTTCTTT
TRBJ2-2 | NA | TRBV5-1 | TRBD2 | CASSRGDEGSGELFF | TGCGCCAGCAGCCGGGGGGACGAAGGAAGCGGGGAGCTGTTTTTT
TRBJ1-5 | few | TRBV28 | TRBD1 | CASSSPGTGVQPQHF | TGTGCCAGCAGCTCGCCGGGGACAGGGGTTCAGCCCCAGCATTTT
TRBJ1-2 | NA | TRBV4-1 | NA | CASSQESNYGYTF | TGCGCCAGCAGCCAAGAATCCAACTATGGCTACACCTTC
TRBJ2-7 | NA | TRBV5-6 | NA | CASSLDGRPLYEQYF | TGTGCCAGCAGCTTGGACGGACGGCCACTCTACGAGCAGTACTTC
TRBJ1-6 | NA | TRBV19 | NA | CASSRGAGESYNSPLHF | TGTGCCAGTAGTAGGGGGGCTGGTGAGTCCTATAATTCACCCCTCCACTTT